This T cell receptor (beta chain) was identified in a study of a mutant IDH1 vaccine in newly diagnosed glioma. Study background: Once 4-6 weeks had passed after radiotherapy alone, vaccination started, or it started with temozolomide cycles.

Time point noted: week 23, last vaccination. With topical imiquimod, each dose of the vaccine consisted of 300 ug of mutant IDH1 20-mer peptide. Some clones are missing from TCRdb's copy, which holds only in-frame ones; the method was immunoSEQ multiplex PCR. The sample lists roughly 60,000 clones; 80% were seen once. As concerns this clone: The antigen remains undetermined.

This CDR3 has 12 amino acids. V lost 0 bases to trimming and J lost 8 bases, with 7 bases between them. The source was PBMCs, collected from a glioma patient whose treatment included an IDH1 peptide vaccine. This chain uses TRBV6-7 with TRBJ1-2, with D uncertain. TRBV6-7 is an ORF, and what it does is uncertain. The receptor's source is a man aged 40-55 years with glioma. The CDR3 DNA follows: TGTGCCAGCAGTTACTCGACGTTGGGCTACACCTTC. This codes for CASSYSTLGYTF.